This TCR beta chain was captured by sequencing in a study of graft-versus-host responses after intestinal transplantation. Assay used: immunoSEQ multiplex PCR; TCRdb lists only in-frame clones, some missing. The sample lists around 21,000 clones, 44% occurring once. From germline, CDR1 is MNHEY and CDR2 SVGAGI. The CDR3 consists of 13 residues. Losses at the gene ends were 4 bases for V and 2 bases for J; bases not matched to a gene: 2. There were approximately 200,000 CFSE-labeled responder cells plated together with approximately 200,000 irradiated, violet-dye-labeled stimulator cells. The sample was alloreactive CD8+ T cells from a mixed lymphocyte reaction culture, taken before transplantation. The sample's subset: CFSE-low proliferating T cells sorted from roughly six-day pre-transplant mixed lymphocyte reaction (GvH or HvG direction). The chain uses TRBV6-5 and TRBJ2-7; 7 bases fit TRBD1. This clonotype was sampled from a human patient who was an organ donor for intestinal transplantation. DNA for the CDR3: TGTGCCAGCAGTTGGGGACAGACCTACGAGCAGTACTTC. It is translated as CASSWGQTYEQYF.